The rows below give T cell receptor beta chains drawn from one sample of a study of shared clonotypes between healthy human individuals. The method was immunoSEQ multiplex PCR; TCRdb's version includes in-frame clones alone and lacks a portion of them. The table has roughly 2 million clones, approximately 96% seen once; the top ten hold roughly 0.13%. The sample comprised naive CD4+ T cells sorted from blood. The receptors shown here come from a man aged 18 to 30 in good health. CDR3s include the opening cysteine and the closing phenylalanine or tryptophan. The order of the fields is V gene, J gene, clone size, CDR3 protein. The size field is filled for only some rows; it gives once, few, many or a size class.

v_gene: TRBV5-1; j_gene: TRBJ2-1; abundance: NA; CDR3aa: CASSLGGAYNEQFF
v_gene: TRBV28; j_gene: TRBJ2-7; abundance: NA; CDR3aa: CASSLSGLEQYF
v_gene: TRBV4-1; j_gene: TRBJ2-7; abundance: NA; CDR3aa: CASSQLGGRAYEQYF
v_gene: TRBV6-6; j_gene: TRBJ2-2; abundance: NA; CDR3aa: CASILLGGAITGELFF
v_gene: TRBV7-3; j_gene: TRBJ1-2; abundance: NA; CDR3aa: CASSSVGGYGYTF
v_gene: TRBV9; j_gene: TRBJ2-2; abundance: NA; CDR3aa: CASSAQEEELFF
v_gene: TRBV14; j_gene: TRBJ1-2; abundance: NA; CDR3aa: CASSQAGGGFDYGYTF
v_gene: TRBV6-6; j_gene: TRBJ1-2; abundance: NA; CDR3aa: CASSYSPNYGYTF
v_gene: TRBV18; j_gene: TRBJ2-5; abundance: NA; CDR3aa: CASSRQETQYF
v_gene: TRBV28; j_gene: TRBJ1-2; abundance: NA; CDR3aa: CASSSNTGSPREGYTF
v_gene: TRBV30; j_gene: TRBJ1-3; abundance: NA; CDR3aa: CAWARDPSSGNTIYF
v_gene: TRBV28; j_gene: TRBJ1-2; abundance: NA; CDR3aa: CASTSGARSLNYGYTF
v_gene: TRBV27; j_gene: TRBJ1-2; abundance: NA; CDR3aa: CASSLWGGGNYGYTF
v_gene: TRBV19; j_gene: TRBJ1-1; abundance: once; CDR3aa: CASSVAGTVNTEAFF
v_gene: TRBV5-5; j_gene: TRBJ2-5; abundance: NA; CDR3aa: CASSSFSLETQYF
v_gene: TRBV19; j_gene: TRBJ1-2; abundance: NA; CDR3aa: CASMGSVYGYTF
v_gene: TRBV7-9; j_gene: TRBJ2-2; abundance: NA; CDR3aa: CASSLLAGGGELFF
v_gene: TRBV2; j_gene: TRBJ2-3; abundance: NA; CDR3aa: CAGRTGGPPDTQYF
v_gene: TRBV20-1; j_gene: TRBJ2-5; abundance: NA; CDR3aa: CPRTKQETQYF
v_gene: TRBV2; j_gene: TRBJ2-2; abundance: NA; CDR3aa: CASTQPGELFF
v_gene: TRBV6-1; j_gene: TRBJ1-6; abundance: NA; CDR3aa: CASSEQPDDSPLHF
v_gene: TRBV10-3; j_gene: TRBJ1-1; abundance: NA; CDR3aa: CAIMGGGGGTEAFF
v_gene: TRBV6-1; j_gene: TRBJ1-3; abundance: NA; CDR3aa: CASSEDLWALSSGNTIYF
v_gene: TRBV5-1; j_gene: TRBJ1-6; abundance: NA; CDR3aa: CASSLDLAGPHYNSPLHF
v_gene: TRBV4-3; j_gene: TRBJ2-7; abundance: NA; CDR3aa: CASSQDRGSYEQYF
v_gene: TRBV6-5; j_gene: TRBJ2-1; abundance: NA; CDR3aa: CASSSTVGEQFF
v_gene: TRBV19; j_gene: TRBJ2-2; abundance: once; CDR3aa: CASSELNTGELFF
v_gene: TRBV6-6; j_gene: TRBJ2-7; abundance: NA; CDR3aa: CASSRTGLEQYF
v_gene: TRBV2; j_gene: TRBJ2-5; abundance: NA; CDR3aa: CASSLLDTAGETQYF
v_gene: TRBV7-3; j_gene: TRBJ2-2; abundance: NA; CDR3aa: CASSFLRGANTGELFF
v_gene: TRBV5-1; j_gene: TRBJ1-1; abundance: NA; CDR3aa: CASSLAGANTEAFF
v_gene: TRBV5-6; j_gene: TRBJ2-5; abundance: NA; CDR3aa: CASSQGHTQRTQYF
v_gene: TRBV9; j_gene: TRBJ1-1; abundance: NA; CDR3aa: CASRGTGSNTEAFF
v_gene: TRBV28; j_gene: TRBJ1-2; abundance: NA; CDR3aa: CASSLTRQGCTF
v_gene: TRBV29-1; j_gene: TRBJ2-3; abundance: NA; CDR3aa: CSVEVLAGGTDTQYF
v_gene: TRBV28; j_gene: TRBJ2-1; abundance: NA; CDR3aa: CASSSPGTGIHEQFF
v_gene: TRBV6-6; j_gene: TRBJ1-5; abundance: NA; CDR3aa: CASSSGLGDQPQHF
v_gene: TRBV19; j_gene: TRBJ2-3; abundance: NA; CDR3aa: CASSADRGNTQYF
v_gene: TRBV4-1; j_gene: TRBJ2-3; abundance: NA; CDR3aa: CASSQDSSGTTDTQYF
v_gene: TRBV7-2; j_gene: TRBJ2-7; abundance: NA; CDR3aa: CASSLASYWTDSYEQYF
v_gene: TRBV6-6; j_gene: TRBJ2-3; abundance: NA; CDR3aa: CASSFDRGFNTDTQYF
v_gene: TRBV6-5; j_gene: TRBJ1-1; abundance: NA; CDR3aa: CASSYSAWNTEAFF
v_gene: TRBV7-2; j_gene: TRBJ1-1; abundance: once; CDR3aa: CASSTSTGLAKAFF
v_gene: TRBV18; j_gene: TRBJ1-1; abundance: NA; CDR3aa: CASSPPGQGATEAFF
v_gene: TRBV11-2; j_gene: TRBJ1-2; abundance: NA; CDR3aa: CASSLTGTGGLYGYTF
v_gene: TRBV19; j_gene: TRBJ1-1; abundance: NA; CDR3aa: CASRTQGGDTEAFF
v_gene: TRBV10-3; j_gene: TRBJ1-2; abundance: NA; CDR3aa: CAISQTTGGAYGYTF